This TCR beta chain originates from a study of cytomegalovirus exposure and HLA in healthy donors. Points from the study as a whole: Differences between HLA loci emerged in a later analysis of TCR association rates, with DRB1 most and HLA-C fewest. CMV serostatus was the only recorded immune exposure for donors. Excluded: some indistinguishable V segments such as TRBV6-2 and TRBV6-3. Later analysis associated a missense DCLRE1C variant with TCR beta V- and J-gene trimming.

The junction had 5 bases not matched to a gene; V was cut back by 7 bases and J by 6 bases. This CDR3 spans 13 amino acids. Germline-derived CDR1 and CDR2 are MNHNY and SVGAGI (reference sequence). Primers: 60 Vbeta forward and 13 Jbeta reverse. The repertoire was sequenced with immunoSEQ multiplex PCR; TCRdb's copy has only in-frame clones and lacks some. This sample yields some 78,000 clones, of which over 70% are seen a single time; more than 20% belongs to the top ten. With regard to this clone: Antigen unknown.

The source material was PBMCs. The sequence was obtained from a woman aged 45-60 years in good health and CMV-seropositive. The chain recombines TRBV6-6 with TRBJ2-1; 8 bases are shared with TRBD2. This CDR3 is CASIKRESNEQFF. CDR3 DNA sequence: TGTGCCAGCATAAAGCGGGAGAGCAATGAGCAGTTCTTC.